Below are 30 T cell receptor beta chains sequenced from a single sample in a study of spatial heterogeneity in lung cancer (dated by TCRdb to between 2018 and 2021). Overall study results and their limits: The tumor nonsynonymous mutation count correlated with the number of expanded intratumoral alpha and beta TCRs.

The library was produced with 5' RACE. Reads for this sample came from a NextSeq 500. In-frame beta chains were kept once TCRdb had trimmed the public reads at Q25 with fastp and called clones with MiXCR. Entries are consolidated by CDR3 protein sequence, retaining the most common genes and DNA. For this sample the table gives roughly 16,000 distinct CDR3 sequences, of which more than 5% were detected only once. 6.8% of the sample belongs to the ten largest clones. Their antigens remain unidentified. The time point label, read with the paper, signifies: sample taken at primary tumor resection. This specimen consisted of lung tumor tissue, obtained at surgery. These receptors all come from a male donor with early-stage non-small cell lung cancer.

The sample holds many counts of this clonotype. This beta chain is an off-target read within a library intended for alpha chains, so its frequency means little. CDR3 nucleotide sequence: TGCAGTGCCCTAGGACGGAGCCTGACTGAAGCTTTCTTT. Its translation is CSALGRSLTEAFF. The chain combines TRBV20-1 with TRBJ1-1; D gene uncertain. CDR3 size: 13 residues. From germline, CDR1 is DFQATT and CDR2 SNEGSKA (reference sequence). With 6 bases removed from V and 5 bases from J, the gap between germline ends came to 16 bases.

To note about this clonotype: Since it is a stray read in a library aimed at alpha chains, this beta chain has a size that is not meaningful. V is TRBV12-3 or TRBV12-4 and J is TRBJ2-1; the match to TRBD2 covers 11 bases. This CDR3 spans 14 amino acids. V gave up 3 bases and J gave up 6 bases; unmatched junction bases: 1. CDR3 in amino acids: CASSFSGRVNEQFF. The CDR3 DNA follows: TGTGCCAGCAGTTTTAGCGGGAGGGTCAATGAGCAGTTCTTC.

This clonotype showed up many times. This beta chain lies outside the target of a library built for alpha chains; its clone size means little. The genes are TRBV29-1 and TRBJ2-7, with D uncertain. Germline V gene data show CDR1 as SQVTM and CDR2 as ANQGSEA. V was trimmed by 7 bases and J by 2 bases, leaving 15 bases between them. CDR3 length: 13 residues. As DNA, the CDR3 is TGCAGCGCTGGTACCTCAGGAACCTACGAGCAGTACTTC. This gives the protein CSAGTSGTYEQYF.

Note on this clonotype: As an off-target read in a library built for alpha chains, this beta chain has a frequency of little significance. The CDR3 sequence: CAWSVRGDQPQHF. CDR3 coding DNA: TGTGCCTGGAGTGTACGAGGGGATCAGCCCCAGCATTTT. The J gene is TRBJ1-5, the V gene TRBV30, with a possible D match to TRBD1 (5 bases). The CDR3 length is 13 residues. Per germline, CDR1 GTSNPN and CDR2 SVGIG (reference sequence). With 0 bases removed from V and 5 bases from J, the gap between germline ends came to 8 bases.

This clonotype was seen at least ten times. This beta chain is a stray sequence in a library constructed for alpha chains; its clone size is not meaningful. The gene calls are TRBV28 and TRBJ1-4; 7 positions match TRBD1. With 7 bases clipped from V and 5 bases from J, the junction kept 7 bases outside the gene matches. This CDR3 has 14 amino acids. Germline lookup yields CDR1 MDHEN and CDR2 SYDVKM. The CDR3 region is CASIRGTANEKLFF. CDR3 DNA sequence: TGTGCCAGCATCCGAGGGACAGCAAATGAAAAACTGTTTTTT. The full variable domain, completed using reference TRBV28 and TRBJ1-4, is DVKVTQSSRYLVKRTGEKVFLECVQDMDHENMFWYRQDPGLGLRLIYFSYDVKMKEKGDIPEGYSVSREKKERFSLILESASTNQTSMYLCASIRGTANEKLFFGSGTQLSVL.

This clonotype was detected a few times. This beta chain came through as a stray read in a library set up for alpha chains, and its size says little. The chain couples TRBV7-8 to TRBJ2-1; the D is unclear. The V end lost 5 bases, the J end lost 8 bases, and 22 bases lay between the germline ends. The CDR3 is 16 amino acids. Per germline, CDR1 SGHVS and CDR2 FQNEAQ. The CDR3 bases are TGTGCCAGCAGCCCGCTCGGAGACTTCCTTCCCTATGAGCAGTTCTTC. Residues: CASSPLGDFLPYEQFF.

In this sample, this clonotype turned up many times. This beta chain came through as a stray read in a library set up for alpha chains, and its size says little. The chain combines TRBV10-3 with TRBJ1-1; 9 nucleotides match TRBD1. V shed 5 bases and J 1 base; nucleotides not matched to a gene: 11. This CDR3 is 17 amino acids long. Per the germline V gene, CDR1 is ENHRY and CDR2 is SYGVKD. The CDR3 DNA reads TGTGCCATCAGTCCCGGGACAGGGATGGTCGGGAACACTGAAGCTTTCTTT. This translates into CAISPGTGMVGNTEAFF.

This clonotype was seen at least ten times. This beta chain is an off-target read within a library intended for alpha chains, so its frequency means little. This rearrangement joins TRBV5-1 to TRBJ1-1; no clear D. The CDR3 runs 14 residues. The V gene's germline CDR1 is SGHRS and CDR2 YFSETQ. With 2 bases removed from V and 2 bases from J, the gap between germline ends came to 10 bases. In DNA, the CDR3 is TGCGCCAGCAGCTTCCCGGGCCTCAACACTGAAGCTTTCTTT. Encoded protein: CASSFPGLNTEAFF.

By frequency in the sample, this clonotype is medium-sized. The library was built for alpha chains, so this beta chain is an off-target read and its size means little. The chain combines TRBV10-3 with TRBJ2-7; 8 bases line up with TRBD2. The CDR3 spans 14 residues. CDR1 and CDR2 from the germline V gene are ENHRY and SYGVKD. The trim removed 8 bases at V and 2 bases at J, leaving 8 bases unmatched. CDR3 DNA sequence: TGTGCCATCGGAGGGGGAGCGGGGGCCTACGAGCAGTACTTC. Translating it yields CAIGGGAGAYEQYF.

This clonotype is termed large. The library was built for alpha chains, so this beta chain is an off-target read and its size means little. V usage is TRBV20-1 and J usage is TRBJ1-5, with 8 bases identical to TRBD1. Germline assignment: CDR1 DFQATT and CDR2 SNEGSKA (reference sequence). J gave up 6 bases and V 5 bases, and 12 bases lay outside the gene matches. The length of the CDR3 is 15 residues. The CDR3: CSAPLLDRAGQPQHF. The CDR3 nucleotides read TGCAGTGCTCCCCTCCTGGACAGGGCGGGTCAGCCCCAGCATTTT.

This clonotype was seen many times. This beta chain lies outside the target of a library built for alpha chains; its clone size means little. In DNA, the CDR3 is TGTGCCAGCAGCTTACAACCGGGACAGGGACACGAAAAACTGTTTTTT. Protein sequence: CASSLQPGQGHEKLFF. V usage is TRBV7-6 and J usage is TRBJ1-4; 9 positions agree with TRBD1. Looked up from germline, CDR1 is SGHVS and CDR2 is FNYEAQ. J was trimmed by 8 bases and V by 2 bases; bases with no gene match: 9. This CDR3 is 16 amino acids long. The full variable domain, rest sourced from reference TRBV7-6 and TRBJ1-4, is GAGVSQSPRYKVTKRGQDVALRCDPISGHVSLYWYRQALGQGPEFLTYFNYEAQQDKSGLPNDRFSAERPEGSISTLTIQRTEQRDSAMYRCASSLQPGQGHEKLFFGSGTQLSVL.

For this clonotype: This beta chain came through as a stray read in a library set up for alpha chains, and its size says little. The V gene is TRBV7-6, the J gene TRBJ1-5; D is undetermined. The CDR3 runs 13 residues. V shed 2 bases and J shed 6 bases, with 8 bases lying between them. CDR1 and CDR2 from the germline V gene are SGHVS and FNYEAQ. The CDR3 region is CASSLQSTQPQHF. The CDR3 nucleotides are TGTGCCAGCAGCTTACAGTCCACTCAGCCCCAGCATTTT.

This clonotype appeared many times. Because this beta chain is a stray read in a library intended to capture alpha chains, its abundance should not be given much weight. The chain carries TRBV12-3 or TRBV12-4 and TRBJ2-2; perhaps TRBD2 as D (6 bases). The CDR3 extends over 15 amino acids. V lost 7 bases and J 7 bases, leaving 19 bases between the germline ends. The CDR3 here is CASTPQEVGGGELFF. The CDR3 nucleotides are TGTGCCAGCACCCCCCAGGAGGTCGGGGGCGGGGAGCTGTTTTTT.

This clonotype was counted ten times or more. A library prepared for alpha chains yielded this beta chain as an off-target read; its size is of little meaning. The V call is TRBV3-1, the J call TRBJ2-3; D ambiguous. V gave up 1 base and J gave up 1 base, with 15 bases separating them. Germline V CDR1 and CDR2: LGHDT, YNNKEL (reference sequence). The CDR3 loop spans 17 amino acids. This CDR3 reads CASSQGRGLFRTDTQYF. CDR3 DNA: TGTGCCAGCAGCCAAGGGCGCGGCTTGTTCCGCACAGATACGCAGTATTTT.

By share of the sample, this clonotype is medium-sized. Little can be read into the size of this beta chain, an off-target read in a library designed for alpha chains. The CDR3 reads CNNLPGQGAFADENYGYTF. CDR3 in DNA: TGCAACAACCTACCCGGACAGGGGGCGTTCGCCGACGAAAACTATGGCTACACCTTC. The genes are TRBV29-1 and TRBJ1-2; TRBD1 aligns across 11 bases. The germline V gene encodes CDR1 SQVTM and CDR2 ANQGSEA. The CDR3 runs to 19 residues.

Judged by abundance, this clonotype is medium-sized. Since the library was made to target alpha chains, this beta chain is a stray read and its abundance is not meaningful. The rearrangement links TRBV24-1 to TRBJ2-1; 8 bases match TRBD2. Germline CDR1 and CDR2: KGHDR and SFDVKD. The CDR3 consists of 14 residues. Unmatched junction bases numbered 4, after V lost 5 bases and J lost 5 bases. The CDR3 nucleotides are TGTGCCACCAGTGTAGCGGGACAAAACAATGAGCAGTTCTTC. Protein product: CATSVAGQNNEQFF.

This clonotype has ten or more counts. For a library built for alpha chains, this beta chain is a stray read; little rests on its size. The chain recombines TRBV19 with TRBJ1-2; D remains unclear. V gave up 0 bases and J gave up 7 bases, with 9 bases separating them. This CDR3 is built from 13 residues. Germline CDR1 and CDR2: LNHDA and SQIVND (reference sequence). In nucleotides, the CDR3 is TGTGCCAGTAGTATAGACGTACAGTTTGGCTACACCTTC. Encoded protein: CASSIDVQFGYTF.

This clonotype was picked up many times. This beta chain is an off-target read within a library intended for alpha chains, so its frequency means little. V and J are TRBV11-2 and TRBJ2-2, with 8 bases matching TRBD1. V was clipped by 4 bases and J by 7 bases; unmatched bases: 17. CDR3 length: 18 amino acids. Germline V gene data show CDR1 as SGHAT and CDR2 as FQNNGV. CDR3 amino acids: CASSSYPTGTGTGGELFF. The CDR3 nucleotides are TGTGCCAGCAGCTCATACCCCACCGGGACAGGAACAGGCGGGGAGCTGTTTTTT. Together with reference TRBV11-2 and TRBJ2-2, the CDR3 gives the full variable domain: EAGVAQSPRYKIIEKRQSVAFWCNPISGHATLYWYQQILGQGPKLLIQFQNNGVVDDSQLPKDRFSAERLKGVDSTLKIQPAKLEDSAVYLCASSSYPTGTGTGGELFFGEGSRLTVL.

This clonotype was seen ten or more times. Since it is a stray read in a library aimed at alpha chains, this beta chain has a size that is not meaningful. The rearrangement joins TRBV7-2 to TRBJ2-5; 7 bases align to TRBD2. The CDR3 covers 15 residues. Losses at the gene ends were 4 bases for V and 4 bases for J; bases not matched to a gene: 9. Germline V gene sequence: CDR1 SGHTA, CDR2 FQGNSA. This CDR3 is CASSSSRVAGETQYF. Written as DNA, the CDR3 is TGTGCCAGCAGCTCTAGCAGGGTAGCGGGAGAGACCCAGTACTTC.

In this sample, this clonotype turned up many times. This beta chain is a stray read from a library made for alpha chains; its abundance is not meaningful. The chain links TRBV27 to TRBJ1-1, with 7 bases matching TRBD1. Germline trimming cut 8 bases from V and 3 bases from J; bases unmatched to any gene: 9. Per germline, CDR1 MNHEY and CDR2 SMNVEV (reference sequence). CDR3 length: 14 amino acids. The DNA of the CDR3 is TGTGCCAGCCGCAGGGGGTTGGCCGACACTGAAGCTTTCTTT. Its translation: CASRRGLADTEAFF.

This clonotype was observed many times. This beta chain slipped into a library made for alpha chains as a stray read, so its size is not meaningful. The chain joins TRBV11-2 to TRBJ1-5, with a tentative D call TRBD1 (5 bases). CDR3 length: 13 amino acids. Germline V lookup: CDR1 SGHAT, CDR2 FQNNGV. Trimming pared 5 bases from V and 6 bases from J, leaving 11 bases between. The CDR3 protein is CASSPQGGQPQHF. As DNA, the CDR3 is TGTGCCAGCAGCCCGCAGGGAGGTCAGCCCCAGCATTTT.

Sample share makes this clonotype medium-sized. The library was prepared for alpha chains; this beta chain is a stray read, so its frequency means little. This rearrangement joins TRBV6-1 to TRBJ2-3; no firm D call. The CDR3 has 15 amino acids. Germline CDR1 and CDR2: MNHNS and SASEGT. Between the trimmed V and J ends, which lost 2 bases and 1 base, there was a span of 10 bases. The chain's CDR3 is CASSEPPEGTDTQYF. DNA for the CDR3: TGTGCCAGCAGTGAACCTCCTGAGGGCACAGATACGCAGTATTTT.

This clonotype was recorded a few times. For a library built for alpha chains, this beta chain is a stray read; little rests on its size. This chain links TRBV4-1 with TRBJ1-5; D unresolved. Trimming removed 0 bases from V and 7 bases from J, with 7 bases in between. The germline gives CDR1 MGHRA, CDR2 YSYEKL. The CDR3 has 13 residues. The CDR3 DNA reads as TGCGCCAGCAGCCAAGACCCGGGCCAGCCCCAGCATTTT. Its protein product is CASSQDPGQPQHF.

This clonotype appeared many times. A library prepared for alpha chains yielded this beta chain as an off-target read; its size is of little meaning. The chain is built from TRBV2 and TRBJ1-5, with TRBD1 identical over 8 bases. V shed 5 bases, J shed 7 bases, and the junction held 4 bases outside the gene matches. Germline V gene sequence: CDR1 SNHLY, CDR2 FYNNEI. The CDR3 is 13 amino acids. CDR3 nucleotide sequence: TGTGCCAGCAGTCCAGGGGGCAGACAGCCCCAGCATTTT. Protein product: CASSPGGRQPQHF.

At least ten counts were recorded for this clonotype. This beta chain is off target for a library built for alpha chains, so its abundance means little. The rearrangement uses TRBV3-1 and TRBJ2-7, with 11 bases that match TRBD1. V lost 5 bases to trimming and J lost 5 bases; unmatched junction nucleotides: 5. CDR1 is LGHDT and CDR2 is YNNKEL in the germline V gene (reference sequence). The CDR3 totals 14 residues. The CDR3 region is CASSWTGGENEQYF. The CDR3 DNA follows: TGTGCCAGCAGCTGGACAGGGGGCGAGAACGAGCAGTACTTC.

In the case of this clonotype: A library prepared for alpha chains yielded this beta chain as an off-target read; its size is of little meaning. The chain is built from TRBV5-6 and TRBJ1-1; D ambiguous. The ends were cut back, 4 bases at V and 1 base at J, with 17 bases in the middle. The CDR3 loop spans 16 amino acids. Germline CDR1 SGHDT, CDR2 YYEEEE. This chain's CDR3 is CASSPRSPGENTEAFF. The CDR3 nucleotides read TGTGCCAGCAGCCCAAGAAGCCCGGGAGAGAACACTGAAGCTTTCTTT.

This clonotype was recorded many times. Found in a library prepared for alpha chains, this beta chain is an off-target read, and its abundance has little meaning. The chain combines TRBV15 with TRBJ2-1; D ambiguous. This CDR3 contains 14 residues. Trimming took off 0 bases at V and 5 bases at J, with 8 bases between the two ends. Germline-derived CDR1 and CDR2 are LNHNV and YYDKDF (reference sequence). Here the CDR3 DNA reads TGTGCCACCAGCAGAGACAGCTTCGACAATGAGCAGTTCTTC. Translating it yields CATSRDSFDNEQFF.

This clonotype was counted at least ten times. A library made for alpha chains picked up this beta chain off target, so its size means little. The J gene is TRBJ2-5, the V gene TRBV7-2, with 7 bases lining up with TRBD1. Germline CDR1 reads SGHTA; CDR2 reads FQGNSA. CDR3 size: 16 residues. The V segment lost 2 bases and the J segment 5 bases; nucleotides outside the gene matches: 11. The CDR3 DNA is TGTGCCAGCAGCTTATACAGGGGAAGGCAGTCGGAGACCCAGTACTTC. Translation gives CASSLYRGRQSETQYF.

This clonotype was seen repeatedly, ten times or more. The library was designed around alpha chains, so this beta chain is a stray read whose abundance carries little weight. The rearrangement uses TRBV15 and TRBJ1-5; 12 positions match TRBD1. The trim removed 3 bases at V and 7 bases at J, leaving 7 bases unmatched. The germline V gene has CDR1 LNHNV and CDR2 YYDKDF (reference sequence). The CDR3 consists of 16 residues. This CDR3 reads CATSRIGTGGRQPQHF. The CDR3 DNA is TGTGCCACCAGCAGGATCGGGACAGGGGGCAGGCAGCCCCAGCATTTT.

By sample fraction, this clonotype is medium-sized. Since the library was made to target alpha chains, this beta chain is a stray read and its abundance is not meaningful. The chain uses TRBV25-1 and TRBJ2-3, with TRBD1 matching 7 bases. Germline-derived CDR1 and CDR2 are MGHDK and SYGVNS. This CDR3 spans 13 amino acids. V shed 4 bases and J 8 bases; nucleotides not matched to a gene: 6. CDR3 in amino acids: CASSGTGRATQYF. CDR3 in DNA: TGTGCCAGCAGTGGGACAGGTCGTGCTACGCAGTATTTT.